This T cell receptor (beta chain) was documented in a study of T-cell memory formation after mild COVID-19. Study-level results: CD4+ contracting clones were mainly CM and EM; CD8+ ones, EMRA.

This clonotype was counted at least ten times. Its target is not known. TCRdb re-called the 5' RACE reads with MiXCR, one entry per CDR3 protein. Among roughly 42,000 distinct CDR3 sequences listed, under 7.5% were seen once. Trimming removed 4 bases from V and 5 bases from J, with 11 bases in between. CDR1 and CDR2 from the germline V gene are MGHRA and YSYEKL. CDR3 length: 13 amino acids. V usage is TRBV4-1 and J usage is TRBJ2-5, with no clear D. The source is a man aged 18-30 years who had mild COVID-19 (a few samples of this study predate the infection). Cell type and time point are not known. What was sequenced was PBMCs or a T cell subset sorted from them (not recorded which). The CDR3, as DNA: TGCGCCAGCAGCCTCTCCCGACCGGAGACCCAGTACTTC. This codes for CASSLSRPETQYF.